Below, one TCR beta chain is given with its context. Its specific antigen is unknown. No base quality information exists; no much larger clone differs at one position. This specimen belongs to a study of tissue T cells after allogeneic stem cell transplantation (dated by TCRdb to between 2021 and 2023). Regarding the complete study: Over a three-year period, a research-autopsy study prospectively enrolled fewer than ten adult allo-HCT recipients who had steroid-refractory GVHD. In viably preserved blood and marrow, CD3+ T cells were flow-sorted if cell numbers allowed, whereas smaller samples went directly to DNA extraction. Every GVHD patient received a graft from a donor; four grafts were unmodified and three were CD34-selected to deplete T cells. On the human side, the study was prospective and observational, with no blinding or randomization. Using research autopsies of patients with and without GVHD, plus mouse models of GVHD, the study profiled TCR beta repertoires across many tissues. Gastrointestinal GVHD was present in all GVHD patients, each of whom received several lines of GVHD-directed therapy, and roughly 5 of these patients also had skin involvement. Results the study describes overall, beyond this receptor: Within patients, how anatomically similar tissues were was a major factor shaping TCR repertoire composition, regardless of disease or transplant status. In both patients and mice, T cells from blood and spleen covered only a limited part of the TCR repertoire found in tissues. The patient cohort was small and clinically heterogeneous, and sampling depth was acknowledged as a limitation. The study did not establish which tissue TCRs were alloreactive or antigen-specific, and some clones may have been host cells that persisted. Few T cell clones were found to be shared across patients, but shared repertoire signatures across patients were revealed in a tissue-specific fashion by motif-based clustering.

Receptor amplification or capture employed the immunoSEQ multiplex PCR assay. TCRbeta CDR3 sequencing was done by Adaptive Biotechnologies at survey depth, reporting CDR3 sequences, V/J genes, productive frequency and template counts. TCR beta CDR3 regions were amplified from genomic DNA instead of RNA. On the authors' methods: Jensen-Shannon divergence was used to quantify pairwise repertoire overlap between tissues, with a value of 1 indicating complete divergence and a value of 0 indicating identical repertoires. Tissues were clustered by single-linkage agglomerative hierarchical clustering of pairwise JSD values and displayed as dendrograms. All patient samples were analyzed with GLIPH2 using simulation_depth 1000, kmer_min_depth 3 and cdr3_length_cutoff 8, and only groups containing more than two unique CDR3s were kept. A standardized tissue-overlap score was generated by extrapolating Jaccard GLIPH-group overlap across patients to a standard repertoire size of 1000 clones. Associations of diversity with clinical or experimental variables used linear mixed-effect models with tissue fixed effects and individual random effects. Sourced from immuneACCESS, this table was stored by TCRdb with only in-frame sequences that have V and J called. A share of the clones is absent; for the studies checked, an unresolved V gene accounts for under half, and the remainder has no known explanation. V and J calls and clone size are as listed in that table; D and trimming were resolved from the DNA. Counted in this sample were 25,000 or so clones; about 90% of them appeared once. Of the sample, 2% to 2.5% is held by the ten largest clones.

The time point label, read with the paper, signifies: recipient (host-origin) PBMCs collected before allo-HCT. The CDR3 holds 12 amino acids from the cysteine to the phenylalanine. Only the CDR3 DNA stays, 36 bases, in frame from base 1. V sheds 0 bases and J sheds 9 bases, leaving 8 bases between their ends. CDR1 and CDR2 were assigned from the germline V gene as KGHDR and SFDVKD. This receptor chain uses TRBV24-1 and TRBJ2-7, and possibly TRBD2, on 5 matching bases. The sample consisted of blood, taken before transplantation. This receptor was obtained from a male donor aged 60 or older who later had graft-versus-host disease after an allogeneic stem cell transplant. The CDR3 has the sequence CATSDLRRGQYF. DNA sequence: TGTGCCACCAGTGATTTGCGTCGGGGGCAGTACTTC.